This T cell receptor beta chain was sequenced during a study of blood T cell repertoires in COVID-19. Study-wide context: T cells, B-cell-depleted T cells, or PBMCs provided the cDNA or gDNA that served as material.

Clones were sequenced by immunoSEQ multiplex PCR, and TCRdb holds only the in-frame ones, with some missing. The sample contains roughly 88,000 clones, approximately 80% of which appear only once. Trimming at V came to 3 bases and at J to 1 base, leaving 5 bases not matched to a gene. The germline V gene encodes CDR1 KGHDR and CDR2 SFDVKD. The CDR3 is 17 residues long. This receptor was taken from an elderly woman with acute or convalescent COVID-19. This chain uses TRBV24-1 with TRBJ2-1; 10 bases are shared with TRBD2. The specimen was peripheral blood. DNA of the CDR3: TGTGCCACCAGTGATCCTAGCGGGGGCCTTTCCTACAATGAGCAGTTCTTC. It encodes CATSDPSGGLSYNEQFF.